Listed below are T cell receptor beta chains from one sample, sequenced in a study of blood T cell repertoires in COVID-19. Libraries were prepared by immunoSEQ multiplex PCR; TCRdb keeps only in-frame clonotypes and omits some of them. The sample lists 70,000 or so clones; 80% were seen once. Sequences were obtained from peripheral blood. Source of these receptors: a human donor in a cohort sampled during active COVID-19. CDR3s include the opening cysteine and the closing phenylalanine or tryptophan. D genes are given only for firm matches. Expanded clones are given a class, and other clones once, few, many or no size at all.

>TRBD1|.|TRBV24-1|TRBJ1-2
TGTGCCACCAGTGATCGACAGGGTGGCGGCTACACCTTC
CATSDRQGGGYTF
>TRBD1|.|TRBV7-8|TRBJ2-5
TGTGCCAGCAGCGCCAGACAGGGATCCCAAGAGACCCAGTACTTC
CASSARQGSQETQYF
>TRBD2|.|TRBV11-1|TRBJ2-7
TGTGCCAGCAGCTTGGATTCGGGACTACCCTACGAGCAGTACTTC
CASSLDSGLPYEQYF
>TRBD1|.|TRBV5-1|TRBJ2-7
TGCGCCAGCAGGCAGGGACAGGCGGGATCCTACGAGCAGTACTTC
CASRQGQAGSYEQYF
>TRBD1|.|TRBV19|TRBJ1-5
TGTGCCAGTACCGATAGAGGACAGGGTATTCAGCCCCAGCATTTT
CASTDRGQGIQPQHF
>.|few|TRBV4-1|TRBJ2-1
TGCGCCAGCAGCTACGCCGGGACTTTCCACAATGAGCAGTTCTTC
CASSYAGTFHNEQFF
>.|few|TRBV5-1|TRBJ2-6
TGCGCCAGCATCCCAGGGGACTCTGGGGCCAACGTCCTGACTTTC
CASIPGDSGANVLTF
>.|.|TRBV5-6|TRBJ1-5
TGTGCCAGCAGCTCCTTTTTGGACAGTGATCAGCCCCAGCATTTT
CASSSFLDSDQPQHF
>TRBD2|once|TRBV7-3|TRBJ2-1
TGTGCCAGCAGCATGAGACTAGCGGGAGGGTACAATGAGCAGTTCTTC
CASSMRLAGGYNEQFF
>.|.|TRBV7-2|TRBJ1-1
TGTGCCAGCAGCTTGTCTCAAGGGGGGAACACTGAAGCTTTCTTT
CASSLSQGGNTEAFF
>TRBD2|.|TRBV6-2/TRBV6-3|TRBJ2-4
TGTGCCAGCAGCCCCCAGGTGGTTGGTAGCGGGAGGGCCAGGGAAAACATTCAGTACTTC
CASSPQVVGSGRARENIQYF
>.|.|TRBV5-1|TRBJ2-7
TGCGCCAGCAAAACAGCCCCTTCGAGCGGATCCTACGAGCAGTACTTC
CASKTAPSSGSYEQYF
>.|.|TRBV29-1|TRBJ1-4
TGCAGCGTTGAAGTGGGAAGGGGAGAAAAACTGTTTTTT
CSVEVGRGEKLFF
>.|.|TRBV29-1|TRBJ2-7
TGCAGCGTGGTGAGAGGGGGCGGGGTCTCCTACGAGCAGTACTTC
CSVVRGGGVSYEQYF
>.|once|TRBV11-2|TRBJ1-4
TGTGCCAGCAGCTTAGTCTATGAAAAACTGTTTTTT
CASSLVYEKLFF
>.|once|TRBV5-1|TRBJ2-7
TGCGCCAGCAGCTTGGCCCGGCCGGGTCAGGGCTACGAGCAGTACTTC
CASSLARPGQGYEQYF
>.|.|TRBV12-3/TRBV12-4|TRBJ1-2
TGTGCCAGCAGTTTTCGGAGAAACTATGGCTACACCTTC
CASSFRRNYGYTF
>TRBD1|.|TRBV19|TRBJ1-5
TGTGCCAGTAGCACTATAATAAAGGACAGGGTAATTAGCAATCAGCCCCAGCATTTT
CASSTIIKDRVISNQPQHF